Listed below are T cell receptor beta chains from one sample, sequenced in a study of sequential checkpoint blockade in melanoma. Sequencing used immunoSEQ multiplex PCR; TCRdb keeps in-frame clones, though not all of them. Of about 18,000 clones detected, roughly two thirds appear once; the ten largest clones hold around 4.8%. Source: tumor tissue (inferred from file names), taken from a patient given nivolumab and ipilimumab in sequence. The origin of the receptors is a human donor with melanoma. Both conserved end residues are part of each CDR3. D genes are given only for firm matches. For some rows the clone size is stated as once, few or many, or as a class when expanded; others skip it.

J gene: TRBJ2-7
clone size: .
V gene: TRBV5-1
D gene: TRBD2
CDR3 protein: CASSAGLADNEQYF
CDR3 DNA: TGCGCCAGCAGCGCGGGACTAGCGGATAACGAGCAGTACTTC

J gene: TRBJ2-7
clone size: .
V gene: TRBV29-1
D gene: .
CDR3 protein: CSVELQGKYYEQYF
CDR3 DNA: TGCAGCGTGGAATTACAGGGAAAGTACTACGAGCAGTACTTC

J gene: TRBJ1-1
clone size: .
V gene: TRBV6-8
D gene: .
CDR3 protein: CASSGRNTEAFF
CDR3 DNA: TGTGCCAGCAGCGGCCGGAACACTGAAGCTTTCTTT

J gene: TRBJ2-2
clone size: few
V gene: TRBV11-3
D gene: .
CDR3 protein: CASSSQSLFGELFF
CDR3 DNA: TGTGCCAGCAGCTCCCAGTCCCTGTTCGGGGAGCTGTTTTTT

J gene: TRBJ2-7
clone size: .
V gene: TRBV19
D gene: .
CDR3 protein: CASSIAPGLSYEQYF
CDR3 DNA: TGTGCCAGTAGTATAGCGCCAGGCCTCTCCTACGAGCAGTACTTC

J gene: TRBJ1-1
clone size: .
V gene: TRBV28
D gene: TRBD1
CDR3 protein: CAIGTGSTEAFF
CDR3 DNA: TGTGCCATCGGGACAGGGAGCACTGAAGCTTTCTTT

J gene: TRBJ1-1
clone size: .
V gene: TRBV11-3
D gene: .
CDR3 protein: CASSLGSRTVNTEAFF
CDR3 DNA: TGTGCCAGCAGCTTAGGTTCCCGGACAGTCAACACTGAAGCTTTCTTT

J gene: TRBJ2-5
clone size: .
V gene: TRBV11-3
D gene: TRBD2
CDR3 protein: CASSFKGLPETQYF
CDR3 DNA: TGTGCCAGCAGCTTTAAGGGACTACCAGAGACCCAGTACTTC

J gene: TRBJ2-3
clone size: .
V gene: TRBV12-5
D gene: .
CDR3 protein: CATRTTGDTQYF
CDR3 DNA: TGTGCCACCCGGACTACAGGGGATACGCAGTATTTT

J gene: TRBJ2-7
clone size: .
V gene: TRBV9
D gene: TRBD2
CDR3 protein: CASSVGGESYEQYF
CDR3 DNA: TGTGCCAGCAGCGTCGGGGGGGAGAGCTACGAGCAGTACTTC

J gene: TRBJ1-4
clone size: .
V gene: TRBV7-2
D gene: .
CDR3 protein: CASSPQTAEKLFF
CDR3 DNA: TGTGCCAGCAGCCCCCAGACGGCTGAAAAACTGTTTTTT

J gene: TRBJ1-2
clone size: .
V gene: TRBV6-7
D gene: TRBD1
CDR3 protein: CASSMGTGSTF
CDR3 DNA: TGTGCCAGCAGTATGGGGACAGGGTCTACCTTC

J gene: TRBJ1-4
clone size: once
V gene: TRBV4-1
D gene: .
CDR3 protein: CASSQGPDAEKLFF
CDR3 DNA: TGCGCCAGCAGCCAAGGACCCGATGCAGAAAAACTGTTTTTT

J gene: TRBJ2-7
clone size: .
V gene: TRBV10-2
D gene: .
CDR3 protein: CASREVQWSYEQYF
CDR3 DNA: TGCGCCAGCCGGGAAGTTCAGTGGTCCTACGAGCAGTACTTC

J gene: TRBJ1-1
clone size: .
V gene: TRBV19
D gene: TRBD1
CDR3 protein: CASSVQGAITNTEAFF
CDR3 DNA: TGTGCCAGTAGTGTTCAGGGGGCTATTACGAACACTGAAGCTTTCTTT

J gene: TRBJ2-2
clone size: .
V gene: TRBV6-8
D gene: TRBD1
CDR3 protein: CASSRDRGTGELFF
CDR3 DNA: TGTGCCAGCAGCCGGGACAGGGGCACCGGGGAGCTGTTTTTT

J gene: TRBJ2-7
clone size: .
V gene: TRBV2
D gene: TRBD1
CDR3 protein: CASTDRGLEQYF
CDR3 DNA: TGTGCCAGCACTGACAGGGGGCTCGAGCAGTACTTC

J gene: TRBJ2-7
clone size: .
V gene: TRBV18
D gene: .
CDR3 protein: CASSPPTTGTARYEQYF
CDR3 DNA: TGTGCCAGCTCACCGCCGACTACAGGGACCGCGCGTTACGAGCAGTACTTC

J gene: TRBJ2-3
clone size: .
V gene: TRBV18
D gene: TRBD2
CDR3 protein: CASSPGLAGRVNTDTQYF
CDR3 DNA: TGTGCCAGCTCACCAGGACTAGCGGGAAGGGTAAACACAGATACGCAGTATTTT

J gene: TRBJ2-7
clone size: .
V gene: TRBV19
D gene: .
CDR3 protein: CASSQTVPPYEQYF
CDR3 DNA: TGTGCCAGTAGTCAAACAGTGCCTCCCTACGAGCAGTACTTC

J gene: TRBJ2-7
clone size: .
V gene: TRBV10-2
D gene: TRBD2
CDR3 protein: CASRRGNYEQYF
CDR3 DNA: TGCGCCAGCAGGCGGGGGAACTACGAGCAGTACTTC

J gene: TRBJ2-2
clone size: .
V gene: TRBV7-6
D gene: .
CDR3 protein: CASSLLPQNTGELFF
CDR3 DNA: TGTGCCAGCAGCTTACTTCCTCAGAACACCGGGGAGCTGTTTTTT

J gene: TRBJ2-7
clone size: once
V gene: TRBV6-9
D gene: .
CDR3 protein: CASSDQYEQYF
CDR3 DNA: TGTGCCAGCAGTGACCAGTACGAGCAGTACTTC

J gene: TRBJ1-1
clone size: .
V gene: TRBV28
D gene: .
CDR3 protein: CASRHTLVGTEAFF
CDR3 DNA: TGTGCCAGCAGGCATACCCTGGTGGGAACTGAAGCTTTCTTT

J gene: TRBJ1-4
clone size: .
V gene: TRBV4-1
D gene: TRBD1
CDR3 protein: CASSLLLVRTGEEKLFF
CDR3 DNA: TGCGCCAGCAGCCTCCTCCTAGTCAGGACAGGGGAAGAAAAACTGTTTTTT

J gene: TRBJ1-1
clone size: .
V gene: TRBV5-1
D gene: .
CDR3 protein: CASSPGGGGNTEAFF
CDR3 DNA: TGCGCCAGCAGCCCGGGCGGCGGAGGGAACACTGAAGCTTTCTTT

J gene: TRBJ2-5
clone size: few
V gene: TRBV28
D gene: .
CDR3 protein: CASSWDTRGLETQYF
CDR3 DNA: TGTGCCAGCAGTTGGGACACTCGGGGTCTGGAGACCCAGTACTTC

J gene: TRBJ1-1
clone size: .
V gene: TRBV22-1
D gene: .
CDR3 protein: CASSAGGYTEAFF
CDR3 DNA: TGTGCCAGCAGTGCGGGGGGGTACACTGAAGCTTTCTTT

J gene: TRBJ2-1
clone size: .
V gene: TRBV11-1
D gene: TRBD2
CDR3 protein: CASSLSGRANYNEQFF
CDR3 DNA: TGTGCCAGCAGCTTAAGTGGGAGGGCCAATTACAATGAGCAGTTCTTC

J gene: TRBJ1-6
clone size: .
V gene: TRBV7-6
D gene: .
CDR3 protein: CASSLGISSYNSPLHF
CDR3 DNA: TGTGCCAGCAGCTTAGGCATAAGCTCCTATAATTCACCCCTCCACTTT